One and the same sample provided the 29 T cell receptor beta chains below, sequenced in a study of blood T cell repertoires in COVID-19. Sequenced by immunoSEQ multiplex PCR; TCRdb stores in-frame clones only, minus some. The sample has fewer than 90,000 clones, roughly four fifths seen once. Material: peripheral blood. These receptor sequences come from a man in his sixties with COVID-19, enrolled during active disease.

The rearrangement joins TRBV5-1 to TRBJ2-5; 11 positions agree with TRBD2. Germline V gene lookup returns CDR1 SGHRS and CDR2 YFSETQ. Trimming took 3 bases from V and 3 from J; bases not matched to a gene: 1. The CDR3 sequence is 14 residues long. In DNA, the CDR3 is TGCGCCAGCAGCTGGGGACTAGCGGAAGAGACCCAGTACTTC. Its translation is CASSWGLAEETQYF.

The J gene is TRBJ2-5, the V gene TRBV19; the D is unclear. The CDR3 runs to 14 residues. Trimming took off 3 bases at V and 0 bases at J, with 8 bases between the two ends. The germline gives CDR1 LNHDA, CDR2 SQIVND (reference sequence). The CDR3 bases are TGTGCCAGTAGTATGGCATCGTACCAAGAGACCCAGTACTTC. This gives the protein CASSMASYQETQYF.

The chain joins TRBV6-1 to TRBJ1-6, with a possible D match to TRBD1 (6 bases). Germline V gives CDR1 MNHNS, CDR2 SASEGT. Trimming took off 1 base at V and 7 bases at J, with 8 bases between the two ends. The CDR3 has 14 residues. The CDR3 nucleotides read TGTGCCAGCAGTGAAGTAACAGGGAATTCACCCCTCCACTTT. Residues: CASSEVTGNSPLHF.

Here the CDR3 reads CASSPRTGWQETQYF. The DNA for the CDR3 is TGTGCCAGCAGCCCTCGGACAGGGTGGCAAGAGACCCAGTACTTC. The genes are TRBV28 and TRBJ2-5, with 8 nucleotides matching TRBD1. Germline V gene sequence: CDR1 MDHEN, CDR2 SYDVKM. The CDR3 contains 15 residues. With 6 bases clipped from V and 2 bases from J, the junction kept 8 bases outside the gene matches. Combining the CDR3 with reference TRBV28 and TRBJ2-5 gives the whole variable domain DVKVTQSSRYLVKRTGEKVFLECVQDMDHENMFWYRQDPGLGLRLIYFSYDVKMKEKGDIPEGYSVSREKKERFSLILESASTNQTSMYLCASSPRTGWQETQYFGPGTRLLVL.

The chain uses TRBV2 and TRBJ1-5, with 8 bases identical to TRBD1. V lost 4 bases to trimming and J lost 7 bases; unmatched junction nucleotides: 9. CDR1 is SNHLY and CDR2 is FYNNEI in the germline V gene. There are 15 residues in the CDR3. CDR3 nucleotide sequence: TGTGCCAGCAGTGTGCAGGGGGCGCATCGACAGCCCCAGCATTTT. Protein: CASSVQGAHRQPQHF. The variable domain in full, with the rest retrieved from reference TRBV2 and TRBJ1-5, is EPEVTQTPSHQVTQMGQEVILRCVPISNHLYFYWYRQILGQKVEFLVSFYNNEISEKSEIFDDQFSVERPDGSNFTLKIRSTKLEDSAMYFCASSVQGAHRQPQHFGDGTRLSIL.

The chain recombines TRBV7-9 with TRBJ1-1; D is ambiguous. CDR3 length: 13 amino acids. CDR1 SEHNR and CDR2 FQNEAQ come from the germline V gene (reference sequence). The V and J ends lost 6 bases and 4 bases respectively, with 12 bases between them. The CDR3 loop reads CASRLLTSTEAFF. The CDR3 DNA follows: TGTGCCAGCAGGCTGTTGACAAGCACTGAAGCTTTCTTT.

The CDR3: CASSSGTGGTGELFF. The CDR3 nucleotides read TGTGCCAGCAGTTCCGGGACAGGGGGCACCGGGGAGCTGTTTTTT. V usage is TRBV3-1 (or the pseudogene TRBV3-2) and J usage is TRBJ2-2; 11 bases match TRBD1. V trimming: 6 bases; J trimming: 4 bases; junction bases outside the gene matches: 4. CDR3 length: 15 amino acids. Germline CDR1 is LGHDT and CDR2 is YNNKEL (reference sequence).

This rearrangement joins TRBV29-1 to TRBJ1-2; unclear D gene. Trimming removed 4 bases at V and 3 bases at J, with 12 bases between. The germline V gene has CDR1 SQVTM and CDR2 ANQGSEA. The CDR3 sequence is 13 residues long. The CDR3 spells CSVGPGVDYGYTF. The CDR3 DNA reads TGCAGCGTTGGCCCCGGGGTTGACTATGGCTACACCTTC.

The chain combines TRBV4-2 with TRBJ1-2; 7 bases align to TRBD1. Germline CDR1 LGHNA, CDR2 YNFKEQ. Unmatched junction bases numbered 10, after V lost 2 bases and J lost 4 bases. The CDR3 spans 16 residues. The CDR3 sequence is CASSQSQTGLSYGYTF. The CDR3 coding sequence is TGTGCCAGCAGCCAAAGCCAGACAGGGCTAAGCTATGGCTACACCTTC.

A single count supports this clone. This chain joins TRBV5-4 and TRBJ2-5; TRBD2 matches at 10 bases. CDR3 length equals 16 residues. V was pared by 4 bases and J by 5 bases, with 11 bases of the junction left unmatched. Germline V gene data show CDR1 as SGHNT and CDR2 as YYREEE (reference sequence). The CDR3 protein is CASSPSGGAGGETQYF. The CDR3 coding sequence is TGTGCCAGCAGCCCTTCGGGCGGAGCGGGAGGGGAGACCCAGTACTTC.

In this sample, this clone turned up once. The chain employs TRBV30 and TRBJ2-1, with TRBD2 matching over 10 bases. The CDR3 has 13 residues. CDR1 and CDR2 (germline): GTSNPN, SVGIG (reference sequence). Germline trimming cut 5 bases from V and 3 bases from J; bases unmatched to any gene: 1. The CDR3 protein is CAWSSGGYNEQFF. The CDR3 DNA is TGTGCCTGGTCTAGCGGGGGCTACAATGAGCAGTTCTTC.

V usage is TRBV12-3 or TRBV12-4 and J usage is TRBJ2-7; D ambiguous. The V and J ends lost 6 bases and 12 bases respectively, with 15 bases between them. CDR3 length: 11 amino acids. The CDR3, as DNA: TGTGCCAGCAGAATTGCAGGCCCGCTGTACTTC. This gives the protein CASRIAGPLYF.

This rearrangement joins TRBV15 to TRBJ2-5; TRBD1 matches at 11 bases. CDR1 is LNHNV and CDR2 is YYDKDF in the germline V gene (reference sequence). V trimming: 2 bases; J trimming: 1 base; junction bases outside the gene matches: 9. This CDR3 region has 18 residues. CDR3 coding DNA: TGTGCCACCAGCAGACCCCCCGGGACAGGGGGACCCCAAGAGACCCAGTACTTC. This codes for CATSRPPGTGGPQETQYF.

The chain is built from TRBV4-2 and TRBJ2-1, with TRBD2 matching 12 bases. This CDR3 has 16 amino acids. CDR1 and CDR2 (germline): LGHNA, YNFKEQ. The V gene end was trimmed by 2 bases and the J gene end by 6 bases; junction bases not matched to a gene: 5. The CDR3 protein is CASSQPGLAGTNEQFF. The CDR3 coding sequence is TGTGCCAGCAGCCAACCCGGACTAGCGGGGACCAATGAGCAGTTCTTC.

This clone has a single count. The chain combines TRBV28 with TRBJ2-6, with D possibly TRBD2 on 6 matching bases. Germline V CDR1 and CDR2: MDHEN, SYDVKM. This CDR3 contains 16 residues. The V gene lost 2 bases and the J gene lost 0 bases, with 8 bases spanning the gap. For the CDR3, the DNA is TGTGCCAGCAGTTTAGGGGGGTCCTCTGGGGCCAACGTCCTGACTTTC. It specifies CASSLGGSSGANVLTF.

The chain carries TRBV2 and TRBJ2-3; TRBD1 agrees at 8 bases. V gave up 5 bases and J gave up 2 bases; unmatched junction bases: 6. CDR3 size: 15 residues. Germline values: CDR1 SNHLY, CDR2 FYNNEI. The CDR3 DNA reads as TGTGCCAGCAGTTTAGGGACAGGACCCACAGATACGCAGTATTTT. Translating it yields CASSLGTGPTDTQYF.

The chain is built from TRBV7-9 and TRBJ2-1, with TRBD1 matching over 8 bases. CDR1 SEHNR and CDR2 FQNEAQ come from the germline V gene (reference sequence). The CDR3 is 13 residues long. J gave up 3 bases and V 7 bases, and 2 bases lay outside the gene matches. CDR3 nucleotides: TGTGCCAGCACAGGGGGCATCTACAATGAGCAGTTCTTC. It encodes CASTGGIYNEQFF.

The chain carries TRBV5-6 and TRBJ2-5, with D possibly matching TRBD2 (5 bases). The V end was cut by 3 bases, the J end by 9 bases, with 24 bases between. CDR1 and CDR2 (germline): SGHDT, YYEEEE. This CDR3 has 16 residues. CDR3 region: CASSSPAKGLVLAQYF. The DNA for the CDR3 is TGTGCCAGCAGCTCGCCCGCTAAAGGACTGGTCTTGGCCCAGTACTTC. Full variable domain (remainder filled in from reference TRBV5-6 and TRBJ2-5): DAGVTQSPTHLIKTRGQQVTLRCSPKSGHDTVSWYQQALGQGPQFIFQYYEEEERQRGNFPDRFSGHQFPNYSSELNVNALLLGDSALYLCASSSPAKGLVLAQYFGPGTRLLVL.

The chain carries TRBV20-1 and TRBJ1-5; D uncertain. The germline V gene has CDR1 DFQATT and CDR2 SNEGSKA (reference sequence). V was cut by 3 bases and J by 4 bases, with 4 bases left in between. This CDR3 region has 11 residues. The CDR3 DNA follows: TGCAGTGCTAGCCAGAATCAGCCCCAGCATTTT. It translates to CSASQNQPQHF.

The chain links TRBV6-6 to TRBJ2-7, with 11 bases matching TRBD2. Per germline, CDR1 MNHNY and CDR2 SVGAGI (reference sequence). V lost 5 bases, J lost 0 bases, and 3 bases stayed unmatched. The CDR3 is 15 amino acids. CDR3 sequence (DNA): TGTGCCAGCAGTGGACTAGCGGGCACCTCCTACGAGCAGTACTTC. Protein product: CASSGLAGTSYEQYF.

The chain employs TRBV28 and TRBJ1-4; TRBD1 agrees at 7 bases. V was clipped by 7 bases and J by 6 bases; unmatched bases: 8. Looked up from germline, CDR1 is MDHEN and CDR2 is SYDVKM. CDR3 size: 14 residues. The CDR3 nucleotides are TGTGCCAGCACCACGGGACAGCTTTATGAAAAACTGTTTTTT. It encodes CASTTGQLYEKLFF.

This clone was counted between two and nine times. The chain recombines TRBV18 with TRBJ2-6; 7 bases agree with TRBD1. After removal of 4 bases from V and 2 bases from J, the junction contained 5 bases not matched to a gene. This CDR3 spans 16 amino acids. In germline, CDR1 is KGHSH, CDR2 LQKENI. The CDR3 reads CASSRPTGAGANVLTF. CDR3 nucleotide sequence: TGTGCCAGCTCACGGCCTACAGGGGCTGGGGCCAACGTCCTGACTTTC.

J is TRBJ1-5 and V is TRBV2; unclear D gene. Between the trimmed V and J ends, which lost 0 bases and 5 bases, there was a span of 8 bases. The V gene's germline CDR1 is SNHLY and CDR2 FYNNEI. The CDR3 extends over 14 amino acids. In DNA form, the CDR3 reads TGTGCCAGCAGTGAAGCGCGGGCCGATCAGCCCCAGCATTTT. This codes for CASSEARADQPQHF.

The V and J genes are TRBV6-6 and TRBJ1-6; 9 bases align to TRBD1. Losses at the gene ends were 6 bases for V and 7 bases for J; bases not matched to a gene: 7. This CDR3 is built from 15 residues. From germline, CDR1 is MNHNY and CDR2 SVGAGI (reference sequence). The CDR3, as DNA: TGTGCCAGCAGGGTCCGGGGACAGGGAAATTCACCCCTCCACTTT. Translation gives CASRVRGQGNSPLHF.

The V call is TRBV28, the J call TRBJ1-4; 9 bases fit TRBD1. This CDR3 has 13 residues. Germline lookup yields CDR1 MDHEN and CDR2 SYDVKM. V gave up 8 bases and J gave up 8 bases; unmatched junction bases: 6. Here the CDR3 reads CASGTGMGEKLFF. The CDR3 region has the DNA TGTGCCAGCGGGACAGGGATGGGCGAAAAACTGTTTTTT.

This chain uses TRBV4-1 with TRBJ2-7; D is perhaps TRBD1 (7 bases). The CDR3 sequence is 13 residues long. CDR1 is MGHRA and CDR2 is YSYEKL in the germline V gene. Trimming shortened V by 0 bases and J by 13 bases, and 16 bases separated the two germline ends. CDR3 bases: TGCGCCAGCAGCCAAGAGGAGGGGGCGACGCGTTACTTC. Encoded protein: CASSQEEGATRYF.

The CDR3 sequence: CASSGSPGGRDSPLHF. The CDR3 DNA is TGTGCCAGCAGCGGATCGCCGGGGGGCAGGGATTCACCCCTCCACTTT. The chain couples TRBV7-9 to TRBJ1-6; tentative D call: TRBD1 (6 bases). CDR1 is SEHNR, CDR2 FQNEAQ, per germline (reference sequence). The CDR3 is made up of 16 amino acids. Trimming cost V 5 bases and J 8 bases, with 19 bases left between them. The full variable domain, completed using reference TRBV7-9 and TRBJ1-6, is DTGVSQNPRHKITKRGQNVTFRCDPISEHNRLYWYRQTLGQGPEFLTYFQNEAQLEKSRLLSDRFSAERPKGSFSTLEIQRTEQGDSAMYLCASSGSPGGRDSPLHFGNGTRLTVT.

The V gene is TRBV5-1, the J gene TRBJ2-2; TRBD2 matches 7 bases. There are 17 residues in the CDR3. Germline trimming cut 2 bases from V and 0 bases from J; bases unmatched to any gene: 7. The germline gives CDR1 SGHRS, CDR2 YFSETQ. The CDR3 here is CASSFPRGDANTGELFF. The CDR3, as DNA: TGCGCCAGCAGCTTCCCTCGGGGGGACGCGAACACCGGGGAGCTGTTTTTT. Full variable domain (rest looked up from reference TRBV5-1 and TRBJ2-2): KAGVTQTPRYLIKTRGQQVTLSCSPISGHRSVSWYQQTPGQGLQFLFEYFSETQRNKGNFPGRFSGRQFSNSRSEMNVSTLELGDSALYLCASSFPRGDANTGELFFGEGSRLTVL.

V usage is TRBV5-1 and J usage is TRBJ2-7, with D perhaps matching TRBD1 (6 bases). V lost 4 bases and J 5 bases, leaving 13 bases between the germline ends. From germline, CDR1 is SGHRS and CDR2 YFSETQ. The CDR3 totals 13 residues. The CDR3 region has the DNA TGCGCCAGCAGCCTGCAGGGGTCCCACGAGCAGTACTTC. Protein sequence: CASSLQGSHEQYF.